The rows below give T cell receptor beta chains drawn from one sample of a study of blood T cells in healthy people across ages. TCRdb reprocessed the 5' RACE reads with MiXCR, giving one entry per CDR3 protein. Here the sample spans roughly 1.9 million distinct CDR3 sequences, about two fifths being singletons. Sequencing input: blood. The receptors were gathered from a human donor in good health. CDR3s include the opening cysteine and the closing phenylalanine or tryptophan. The order of the fields is J gene, V gene, clone size, D gene, CDR3 length, CDR3 protein, CDR3 DNA. D genes are given only for firm matches. The size of a clone is reported for some rows only, either as once, few or many, or as a class for expanded clones.

J gene: TRBJ2-3
V gene: TRBV29-1
clone size: -
D gene: -
CDR3 length: 14
CDR3 protein: CSVGHLRGLDTQYF
CDR3 DNA: TGCAGCGTCGGCCACTTACGGGGATTAGATACGCAGTATTTT

J gene: TRBJ1-1
V gene: TRBV20-1
clone size: -
D gene: -
CDR3 length: 13
CDR3 protein: CSARGSMNTEAFF
CDR3 DNA: TGCAGTGCTAGGGGGAGCATGAACACTGAAGCTTTCTTT

J gene: TRBJ2-6
V gene: TRBV4-3
clone size: few
D gene: TRBD2
CDR3 length: 21
CDR3 protein: CASSQDSLGLLAGSGANVLTF
CDR3 DNA: TGCGCCAGCAGCCAAGATTCCCTCGGCCTTCTAGCGGGCTCTGGGGCCAACGTCCTGACTTTC

J gene: TRBJ2-1
V gene: TRBV29-1
clone size: many
D gene: -
CDR3 length: 10
CDR3 protein: CSVRDNEQFF
CDR3 DNA: TGCAGCGTGAGGGATAATGAGCAGTTCTTC

J gene: TRBJ2-5
V gene: TRBV7-2
clone size: few
D gene: TRBD2
CDR3 length: 16
CDR3 protein: CASSLARAGGGKTQYF
CDR3 DNA: TGTGCCAGCAGCTTAGCGCGGGCAGGCGGGGGTAAGACCCAGTACTTC

J gene: TRBJ2-1
V gene: TRBV10-3
clone size: few
D gene: -
CDR3 length: 13
CDR3 protein: CAISYDDNNEQFF
CDR3 DNA: TGTGCCATCAGCTACGACGACAACAATGAGCAGTTCTTC

J gene: TRBJ2-7
V gene: TRBV3-1
clone size: few
D gene: -
CDR3 length: 15
CDR3 protein: CASSQVGQDSYEQYF
CDR3 DNA: TGTGCCAGCAGCCAAGTGGGACAAGACTCCTACGAGCAGTACTTC

J gene: TRBJ1-5
V gene: TRBV3-1
clone size: -
D gene: -
CDR3 length: 14
CDR3 protein: CASSLGTVYSPQHF
CDR3 DNA: TGTGCCAGCAGCCTCGGGACGGTGTACTCGCCCCAGCATTTT

J gene: TRBJ2-7
V gene: TRBV2
clone size: few
D gene: TRBD1
CDR3 length: 15
CDR3 protein: CASRGDSPLYYEQYF
CDR3 DNA: TGTGCCAGCAGGGGGGACAGTCCCCTCTACTACGAGCAGTACTTC

J gene: TRBJ2-5
V gene: TRBV19
clone size: few
D gene: -
CDR3 length: 13
CDR3 protein: CASSNQGVETQYF
CDR3 DNA: TGTGCCAGTAGTAACCAGGGAGTAGAGACCCAGTACTTC

J gene: TRBJ2-3
V gene: TRBV4-1
clone size: -
D gene: TRBD1
CDR3 length: 17
CDR3 protein: CASSHDRGQGQSDTQYF
CDR3 DNA: TGCGCCAGCAGCCACGATAGGGGACAGGGTCAATCAGATACGCAGTATTTT

J gene: TRBJ1-2
V gene: TRBV5-1
clone size: many
D gene: TRBD1
CDR3 length: 15
CDR3 protein: CASSPEGQADDGYTF
CDR3 DNA: TGCGCCAGCAGCCCCGAGGGACAGGCGGACGATGGCTACACCTTC

J gene: TRBJ1-1
V gene: TRBV5-1
clone size: few
D gene: -
CDR3 length: 14
CDR3 protein: CASSFNEMNTEAFF
CDR3 DNA: TGCGCCAGCAGCTTCAATGAGATGAACACTGAAGCTTTCTTT

J gene: TRBJ2-5
V gene: TRBV6-2/TRBV6-3
clone size: -
D gene: TRBD1
CDR3 length: 14
CDR3 protein: CASTPTGGQETQYF
CDR3 DNA: TGTGCCAGCACGCCTACAGGGGGGCAAGAGACCCAGTACTTC

J gene: TRBJ2-5
V gene: TRBV7-2
clone size: few
D gene: -
CDR3 length: 13
CDR3 protein: CASSPLQAGTQYF
CDR3 DNA: TGTGCCAGCAGCCCGCTTCAGGCGGGGACCCAGTACTTC

J gene: TRBJ2-3
V gene: TRBV5-1
clone size: -
D gene: -
CDR3 length: 14
CDR3 protein: CASSPQWSPDTQYF
CDR3 DNA: TGCGCCAGCAGCCCCCAATGGTCCCCAGATACGCAGTATTTT

J gene: TRBJ1-1
V gene: TRBV12-3/TRBV12-4
clone size: once
D gene: -
CDR3 length: 14
CDR3 protein: CASSFGREAKEAFF
CDR3 DNA: TGTGCCAGCAGTTTTGGCAGGGAAGCAAAAGAAGCTTTCTTT

J gene: TRBJ1-1
V gene: TRBV9
clone size: -
D gene: -
CDR3 length: 14
CDR3 protein: CASSAHAMNTEAFF
CDR3 DNA: TGTGCCAGCAGCGCCCATGCCATGAACACTGAAGCTTTCTTT

J gene: TRBJ2-2
V gene: TRBV28
clone size: -
D gene: -
CDR3 length: 17
CDR3 protein: CASSSIRGLPNTGELFF
CDR3 DNA: TGTGCCAGCAGTTCCATCCGGGGGCTACCGAACACCGGGGAGCTGTTTTTT

J gene: TRBJ1-5
V gene: TRBV30
clone size: few
D gene: -
CDR3 length: 12
CDR3 protein: CAWGPKDQPQHF
CDR3 DNA: TGTGCCTGGGGCCCAAAAGATCAGCCCCAGCATTTT

J gene: TRBJ2-5
V gene: TRBV12-3/TRBV12-4
clone size: many
D gene: -
CDR3 length: 14
CDR3 protein: CASSPRGTAGAQYF
CDR3 DNA: TGTGCCAGCAGTCCCAGGGGTACGGCGGGGGCCCAGTACTTC

J gene: TRBJ2-3
V gene: TRBV9
clone size: -
D gene: -
CDR3 length: 12
CDR3 protein: CDSSPDGDTQYF
CDR3 DNA: TGTGACAGCAGCCCAGACGGGGATACGCAGTATTTT